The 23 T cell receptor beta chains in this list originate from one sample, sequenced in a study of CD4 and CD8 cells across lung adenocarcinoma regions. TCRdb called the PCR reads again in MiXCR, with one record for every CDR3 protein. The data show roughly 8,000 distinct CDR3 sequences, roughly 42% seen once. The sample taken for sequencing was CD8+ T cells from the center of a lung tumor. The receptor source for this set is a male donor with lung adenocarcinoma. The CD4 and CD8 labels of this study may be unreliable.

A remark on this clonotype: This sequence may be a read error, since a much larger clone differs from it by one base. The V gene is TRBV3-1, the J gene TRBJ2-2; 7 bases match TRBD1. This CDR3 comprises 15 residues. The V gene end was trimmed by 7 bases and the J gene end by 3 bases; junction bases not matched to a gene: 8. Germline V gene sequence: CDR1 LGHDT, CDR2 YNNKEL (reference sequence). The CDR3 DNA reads TGTGCCAGCACCCCCGGACAGGACTACACCGGGGAGCTGTTTTTT. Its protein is CASTPGQDYTGELFF. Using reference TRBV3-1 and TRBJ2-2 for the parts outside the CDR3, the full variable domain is DTAVSQTPKYLVTQMGNDKSIKCEQNLGHDTMYWYKQDSKKFLKIMFSYNNKELIINETVPNRFSPKSPDKAHLNLHINSLELGDSAVYFCASTPGQDYTGELFFGEGSRLTVL.

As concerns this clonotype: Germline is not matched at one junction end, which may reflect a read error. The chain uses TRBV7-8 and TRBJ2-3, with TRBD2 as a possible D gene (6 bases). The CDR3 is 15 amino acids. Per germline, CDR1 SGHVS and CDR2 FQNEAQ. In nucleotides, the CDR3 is TGTGCCAGCAGCTCGGCGCGGGGAGCCACAGATACTCAGTATTTC. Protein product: CASSSARGATDTQYF.

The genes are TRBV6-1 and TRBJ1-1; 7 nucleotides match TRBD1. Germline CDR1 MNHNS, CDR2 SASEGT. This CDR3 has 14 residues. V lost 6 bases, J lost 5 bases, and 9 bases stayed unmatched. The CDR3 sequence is CASRERQGWTEAFF. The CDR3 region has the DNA TGTGCCAGCAGGGAGCGACAGGGTTGGACTGAAGCTTTCTTT.

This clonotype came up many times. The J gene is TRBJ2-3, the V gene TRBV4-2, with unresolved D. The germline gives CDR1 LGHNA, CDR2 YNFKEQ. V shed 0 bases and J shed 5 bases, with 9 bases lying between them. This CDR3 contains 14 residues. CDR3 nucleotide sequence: TGTGCCAGCAGCCAAGATTTGTCGGTAGATACGCAGTATTTT. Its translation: CASSQDLSVDTQYF.

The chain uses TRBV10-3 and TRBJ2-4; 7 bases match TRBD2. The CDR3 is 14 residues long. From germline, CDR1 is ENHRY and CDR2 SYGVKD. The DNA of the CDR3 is TGTGCGGGGAGCGGGGCGCGGGACCAAGACACTCAGTACTTC. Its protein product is CAGSGARDQDTQYF.

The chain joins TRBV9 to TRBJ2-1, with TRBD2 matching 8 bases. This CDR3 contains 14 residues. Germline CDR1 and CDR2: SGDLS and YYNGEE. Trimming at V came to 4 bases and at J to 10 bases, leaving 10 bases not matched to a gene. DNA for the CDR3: TGTGCCAGCAGCCCAACCACTAGCGGTCTGGAGCAGTTCTTC. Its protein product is CASSPTTSGLEQFF.

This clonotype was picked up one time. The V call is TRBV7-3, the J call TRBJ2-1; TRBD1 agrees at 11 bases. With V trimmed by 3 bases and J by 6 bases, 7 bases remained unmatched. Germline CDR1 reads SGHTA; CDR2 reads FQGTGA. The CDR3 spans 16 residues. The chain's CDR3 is CASSLRDRGNANEQFF. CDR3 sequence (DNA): TGTGCCAGCAGCTTGAGGGACAGGGGGAACGCCAATGAGCAGTTCTTC.

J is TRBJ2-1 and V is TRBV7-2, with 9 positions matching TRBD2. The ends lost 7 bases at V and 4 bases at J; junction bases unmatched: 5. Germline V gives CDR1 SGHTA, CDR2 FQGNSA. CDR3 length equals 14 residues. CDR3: CASTSLAGYNEQFF. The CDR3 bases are TGTGCCAGCACCTCCCTAGCGGGGTACAATGAGCAGTTCTTC.

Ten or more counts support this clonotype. The DNA of the CDR3 is TGTGCCAGCAGCTCGGGACAGCTCTATGGCTACACCTTC. The encoded protein is CASSSGQLYGYTF. The genes are TRBV28 and TRBJ1-2; 7 bases match TRBD1. Losses at the gene ends were 6 bases for V and 4 bases for J; bases not matched to a gene: 5. Germline CDR1 MDHEN, CDR2 SYDVKM. The CDR3 sequence is 13 residues long.

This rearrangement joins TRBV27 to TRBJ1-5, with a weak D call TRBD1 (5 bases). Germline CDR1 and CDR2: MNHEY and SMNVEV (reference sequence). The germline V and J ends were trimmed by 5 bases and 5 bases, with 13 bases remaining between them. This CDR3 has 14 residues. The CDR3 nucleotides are TGTGCCAGCAGTATATACAGAGGGGATCAGCCCCAGCATTTT. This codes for CASSIYRGDQPQHF.

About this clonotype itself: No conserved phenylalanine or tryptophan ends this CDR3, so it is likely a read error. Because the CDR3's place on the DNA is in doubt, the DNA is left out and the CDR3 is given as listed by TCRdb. This CDR3 is CASSIPHRTSGR. The chain carries TRBV6-5 and TRBJ2-1; no check of the table's D call, TRBD2, against the DNA was made. The germline V gene encodes CDR1 MNHEY and CDR2 SVGAGI. The CDR3 is 12 residues long, ends included.

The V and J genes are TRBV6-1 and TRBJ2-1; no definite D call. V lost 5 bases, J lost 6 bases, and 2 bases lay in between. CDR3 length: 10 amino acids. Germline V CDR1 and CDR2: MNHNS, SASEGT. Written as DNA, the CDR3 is TGTGCCAGCAGTAGCAATGAGCAGTTCTTC. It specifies CASSSNEQFF.

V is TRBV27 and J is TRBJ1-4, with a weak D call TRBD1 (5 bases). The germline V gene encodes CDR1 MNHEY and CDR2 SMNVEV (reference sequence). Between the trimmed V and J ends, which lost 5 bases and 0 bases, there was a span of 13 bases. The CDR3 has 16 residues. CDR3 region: CASSPEAGATNEKLFF. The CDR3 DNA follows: TGTGCCAGCAGTCCCGAAGCGGGGGCAACTAATGAAAAACTGTTTTTT.

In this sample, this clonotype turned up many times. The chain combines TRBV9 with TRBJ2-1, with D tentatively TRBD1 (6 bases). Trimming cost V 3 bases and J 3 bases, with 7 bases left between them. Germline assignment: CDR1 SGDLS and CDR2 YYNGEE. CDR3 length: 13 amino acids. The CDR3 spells CASSEGDYNEQFF. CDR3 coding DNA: TGTGCCAGCAGCGAGGGGGACTACAATGAGCAGTTCTTC.

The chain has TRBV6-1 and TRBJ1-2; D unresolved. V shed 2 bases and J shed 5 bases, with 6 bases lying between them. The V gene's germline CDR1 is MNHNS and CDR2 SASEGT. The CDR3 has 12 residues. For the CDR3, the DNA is TGTGCCAGCAGTGAAATGGGATATGGCTACACCTTC. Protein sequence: CASSEMGYGYTF.

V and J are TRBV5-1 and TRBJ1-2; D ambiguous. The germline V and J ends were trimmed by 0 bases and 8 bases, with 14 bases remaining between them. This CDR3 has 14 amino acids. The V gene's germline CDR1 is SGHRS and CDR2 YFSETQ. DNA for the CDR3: TGCGCCAGCAGCTTGGAACGGCGGGAAGGAGGCTACACCTTC. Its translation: CASSLERREGGYTF.

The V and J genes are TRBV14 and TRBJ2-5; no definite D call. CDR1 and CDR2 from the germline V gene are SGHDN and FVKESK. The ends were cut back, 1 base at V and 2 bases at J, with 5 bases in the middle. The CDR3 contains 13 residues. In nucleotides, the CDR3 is TGTGCCAGCAGCCAAGTGTGGCAAGAGACCCAGTACTTC. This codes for CASSQVWQETQYF.

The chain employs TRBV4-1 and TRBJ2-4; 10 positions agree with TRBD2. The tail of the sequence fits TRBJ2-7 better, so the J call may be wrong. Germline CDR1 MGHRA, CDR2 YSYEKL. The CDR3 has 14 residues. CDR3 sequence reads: CATSRAGGLHEQYF. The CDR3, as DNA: TGCGCCACCTCGAGAGCGGGAGGGCTCCACGAGCAGTACTTC.

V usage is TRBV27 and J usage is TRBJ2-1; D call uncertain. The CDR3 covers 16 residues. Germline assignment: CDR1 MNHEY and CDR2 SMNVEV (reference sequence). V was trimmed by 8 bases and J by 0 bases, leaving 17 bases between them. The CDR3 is CASLCPILSSYNEQFF. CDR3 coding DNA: TGTGCCAGCCTTTGTCCCATCCTAAGCTCCTACAATGAGCAGTTCTTC.

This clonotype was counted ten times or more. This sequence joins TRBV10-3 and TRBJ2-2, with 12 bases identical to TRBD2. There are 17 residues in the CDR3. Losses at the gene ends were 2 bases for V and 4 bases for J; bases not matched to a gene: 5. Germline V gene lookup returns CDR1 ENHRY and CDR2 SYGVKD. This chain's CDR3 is CAISEPGTSGFTGELFF. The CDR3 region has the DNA TGTGCCATCAGTGAGCCGGGGACTAGCGGGTTCACCGGGGAGCTGTTTTTT.

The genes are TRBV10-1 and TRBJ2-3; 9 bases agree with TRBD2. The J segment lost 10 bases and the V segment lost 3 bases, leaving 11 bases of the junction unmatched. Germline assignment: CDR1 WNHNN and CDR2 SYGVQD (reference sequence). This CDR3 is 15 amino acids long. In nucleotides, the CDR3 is TGCGCCAGCAGTGATGCCGGACTAGCGACAACCGCGCAGTATTTT. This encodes CASSDAGLATTAQYF.

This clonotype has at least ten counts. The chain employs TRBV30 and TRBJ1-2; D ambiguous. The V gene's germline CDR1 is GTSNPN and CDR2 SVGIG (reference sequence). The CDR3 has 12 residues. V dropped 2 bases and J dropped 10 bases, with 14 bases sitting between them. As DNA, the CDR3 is TGTGCCTGGAGTCCAATCGACACGACCTACACCTTC. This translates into CAWSPIDTTYTF.

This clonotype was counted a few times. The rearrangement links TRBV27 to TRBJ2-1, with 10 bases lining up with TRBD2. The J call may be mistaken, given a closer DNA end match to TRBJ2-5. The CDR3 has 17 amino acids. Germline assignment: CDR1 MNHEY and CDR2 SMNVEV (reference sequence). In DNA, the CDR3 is TGTGCCAGTCCCCTAGTCCCCGGGACTAGCGTTGTGGAGACCCAGTACTTC. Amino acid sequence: CASPLVPGTSVVETQYF.